The TCR beta chain under discussion was sequenced for a study of T cell responses to AZD1222 COVID-19 vaccine. With respect to this clone: Its specificity is unknown.

Notes on the study in general: At baseline, seropositivity was found in only six AZD1222 recipients. The reported proportion of spike-specific TCRs targeting unmutated variant regions was nearly half. Sampling that yielded the repertoires occurred only after the peak T cell response.

CDR1 is WSHSY and CDR2 is SAAADI in the germline V gene. The CDR3 runs 11 residues. With 10 bases removed from V and 5 bases from J, the gap between germline ends came to 11 bases. The protocol was immunoSEQ multiplex PCR, while the TCRdb copy is restricted to in-frame clones and leaves out a portion. The table lists some 170,000 clones, more than 80% of them singletons. The specimen was peripheral blood, collected on day 0 of AZD1222 vaccination. V gene TRBV10-2 combines with J gene TRBJ1-2; the D is unclear. This TCR was recovered from an adult in good health. CDR3 sequence reads: CATSDLYGYTF. The DNA of the CDR3 is TGCGCCACCTCGGACCTATATGGCTACACCTTC.